Given below is one T cell receptor beta chain in context. Its target antigen remains unknown. No much larger clone exists at a distance of one base, and base qualities are not known. These data belong to a study of lymphopenia after photon versus proton radiotherapy (dated by TCRdb to 2018 to 2020). With respect to the entire study: The study compared the immunological effects of photon versus proton radiation therapy in patients with gastrointestinal tumors who developed high-grade lymphopenia. The cohort comprised 15 to 20 patients with gastrointestinal tumors who received either photon or proton therapy and then developed lymphopenia. The study aimed to characterize how the two radiation modalities differ in their impact on the immune system.

V trim: 5 bases; J trim: 1 base; unmatched bases: 2. CDR1 LNHDA and CDR2 SQIVND are derived from the germline V gene (reference sequence). Inclusive of the bounding cysteine and phenylalanine, the CDR3 is 15 residues long. Kept here is only the CDR3 DNA, which spans 45 bases and is read in frame from base 1. General conclusions and limits of the study: The survival association was assessed only in patients who died, and the authors presented better survival with proton therapy as a possibility rather than a demonstrated result. During treatment, patients who received photon therapy lost naive T cells and TCR diversity and gained effector/memory populations, whereas patients who received proton therapy remained relatively stable. Among patients across the cohort who died, overall survival time showed an inverse correlation with a larger post-nadir drop in TCR diversity. After the lymphocyte count nadir, repertoires from photon-treated patients showed oligoclonal expansion, particularly of CD8+ Temra cells, and this expansion drove the decline in diversity.

Receptors were amplified or captured by the immunoSEQ multiplex PCR assay. Deep sequencing of rearranged TCR beta loci, alongside multiparametric flow cytometry, was used to profile T cell repertoires. The source is immuneACCESS, and TCRdb retained only in-frame sequences with V and J called. Part of the clones is not carried over; for the studies checked, unresolved V genes explain less than half of this, and the remainder is unexplained. Present in this sample are more than 9,500 clones, about 87% of which were seen just once. The top ten clonotypes cover around 3.4% of the sample. The input for sequencing was peripheral blood, taken from a patient treated with photon-based radiotherapy. The TCR was taken from a man in his sixties with pancreatic cancer. The chain employs TRBV19 and TRBJ2-3, and 11 junctional nucleotides match TRBD2. The CDR3 protein: CASSVLAGGTDTQYF. The DNA sequence is as follows: TGTGCCAGTAGTGTACTAGCGGGGGGCACAGATACGCAGTATTTT.